This entry concerns a single TCR beta chain. The target antigen is unknown. The data were taken from a study of shared clonotypes between healthy human individuals. Study information: Aged 18 to 49, the donors were two women and a few men.

The length of the CDR3 is 12 residues. The germline CDR1 and CDR2 sequences are SNHLY and FYNNEI. Trimming took off 8 bases at V and 6 bases at J, with 14 bases between the two ends. Profiling relied on immunoSEQ multiplex PCR, and the TCRdb table lists in-frame clones only, not all of them. The repertoire holds about 2,500,000 clones, with around nine tenths as singletons. Findings and caveats of the study: For sorted subsets, rarefaction showed incomplete sequencing despite large depth.

The sample consisted of naive CD4+ T cells sorted from blood. Subset reported: CD45RA+ positively selected. This TCR derives from a young man in good health. The chain combines TRBV2 with TRBJ2-7; TRBD1 might be the D (6 bases). CDR3 in DNA: TGTGCCAGCGGTACAGGGAAGGGCGAGCAGTACTTC. Residues: CASGTGKGEQYF. Drawing the rest from reference TRBV2 and TRBJ2-7, the complete variable domain is EPEVTQTPSHQVTQMGQEVILRCVPISNHLYFYWYRQILGQKVEFLVSFYNNEISEKSEIFDDQFSVERPDGSNFTLKIRSTKLEDSAMYFCASGTGKGEQYFGPGTRLTVT.